This section outlines one T cell receptor (beta chain) sequence together with its context. Its antigen is as yet unknown. The data were obtained in a study of cytomegalovirus exposure and HLA in healthy donors. CDR1 is LNHDA and CDR2 is SQIVND in the germline V gene (reference sequence). The CDR3 has 17 residues. The junction had 10 bases not matched to a gene; V was cut back by 4 bases and J by 2 bases. A multiplex PCR was run with 60 Vbeta primers and 13 Jbeta primers. Libraries were prepared by immunoSEQ multiplex PCR; TCRdb keeps only in-frame clonotypes and omits some of them. The sample holds 80,000 to 95,000 clones, less than 65% seen once. Study results and caveats: Reports described diagnosis of cytomegalovirus status by the classifier as highly specific and sensitive. Most TCR sequences showed up rarely, but some public TCRs showed up in many donors. Earlier results showed most TCR beta V segments being productive about 87% or about 30% of the time. The later analysis indicated that the majority of CMV-associated TCR beta chains appeared HLA-restricted.

This sequence was found in a woman aged 25 to 39 in good health and CMV-seronegative. The specimen sequenced was PBMCs. The gene calls are TRBV19 and TRBJ2-3; 9 bases are shared with TRBD2. The CDR3 spells CASSNRGRAGFTDTQYF. CDR3 DNA: TGTGCCAGTAGTAATCGCGGGAGGGCCGGATTCACAGATACGCAGTATTTT. Full variable domain (rest looked up from reference TRBV19 and TRBJ2-3): DGGITQSPKYLFRKEGQNVTLSCEQNLNHDAMYWYRQDPGQGLRLIYYSQIVNDFQKGDIAEGYSVSREKKESFPLTVTSAQKNPTAFYLCASSNRGRAGFTDTQYFGPGTRLTVL.